Included here is one T cell receptor beta chain sequence, with context. Its specific antigen is unknown. Base qualities are not at hand, and no much larger clone is one base apart. TCRbeta CDR3 regions were amplified from genomic DNA using the immunoSEQ Assay, a bias-controlled multiplex PCR. The study's own analysis went as follows. Nucleated cell counts per sample were estimated from amplification of reference gene primers within the assay. To quantify the absolute abundance of each unique TCRbeta CDR3 rearrangement, sequence reads were collapsed and filtered. Productive Simpson clonality was computed per sample as the square root of Simpson's diversity index over productive rearrangements. In TCRdb, the immuneACCESS table is reduced to in-frame sequences with V and J assigned. These tables do not hold every clone; where another copy was compared, an unresolved V gene accounts for under half, and the others remain unexplained. The V and J calls and clone size were taken over from that table, and D and trimming were inferred from the DNA. The table for this sample lists 50,000 to 65,000 clones; 76% of them were counted only once. About 6.4% of the sample comes from the top ten.

Collaborating institutions collected whole blood in K2EDTA tubes following their own protocols. Collaborator samples were shipped for TCRbeta analysis as frozen whole blood, isolated PBMCs, or DNA extracted from either sample type. These data originate in a study of blood T cell repertoires in COVID-19 (dated by TCRdb to the early 2020s). Regarding the research as a whole: Collaborator samples came from the United States, Italy and Spain and covered acute and convalescent phases of COVID-19. Sample metadata almost always included a de-identified subject ID, COVID-19 status, age in years and sex. Where available, HLA class I and class II types were taken from metadata supplied by the sample provider and were not determined by assay-based typing. A freely available public database, intended as a resource for researchers studying the immune response to SARS-CoV-2, is where the repertoires were released. The prospective study material was composed of cDNA or gDNA derived from T cells, B-cell-depleted T cells, or PBMCs. Subjects who had been exposed to COVID-19, were actively infected with it, or had recovered from it provided the deeply sampled blood TCRbeta repertoires that made up the dataset. Samples came from the ongoing ImmuneRACE study (first 160 participants) plus 1,254 subjects from 6 global collaborators. Broader findings and caveats from the paper: How much clinical and demographic metadata was included differed by source and by participant, and the metadata was provided uncurated.

Trimming accounts for 5 bases at V and 4 bases at J, while the number of junction bases matched to no gene is 19. CDR1 and CDR2 were assigned from the germline V gene as SGHAT and FQNNGV. Reading from cysteine to phenylalanine, the CDR3 counts 18 amino acids. CDR3 DNA only is kept here, 54 bases in frame from base 1. The TCR comes from a woman in her 50s with active or convalescent COVID-19. The sequenced sample was peripheral blood. The chain joins TRBV11-2 to TRBJ2-7; TRBD2 agrees with 8 junctional bases. The CDR3 has the sequence CASSPIARRAGALYEQYF. The DNA sequence reads TGTGCCAGCAGCCCCATAGCCCGGCGAGCGGGAGCATTGTACGAGCAGTACTTC.